The source of this TCR beta chain is a study of blood T cell repertoires in COVID-19. V trimming: 0 bases; J trimming: 4 bases; junction bases outside the gene matches: 12. This CDR3 is built from 18 residues. CDR1 SGDLS and CDR2 YYNGEE come from the germline V gene. TCRdb's copy holds only in-frame clones and misses some; the assay was immunoSEQ multiplex PCR. The data show fewer than 250,000 clones, roughly 86% seen once. The chain links TRBV9 to TRBJ2-2; 7 bases agree with TRBD2. This clonotype was sampled from a woman aged 80 or older with COVID-19, enrolled during active disease. The source material was peripheral blood. Here the CDR3 reads CASSVAGGGARVTGELFF. The DNA of the CDR3 is TGTGCCAGCAGCGTAGCTGGCGGGGGAGCACGAGTCACCGGGGAGCTGTTTTTT.